This T cell receptor beta chain was sequenced for a study of T cell responses to AZD1222 COVID-19 vaccine. Produced via immunoSEQ multiplex PCR; TCRdb's table is partial and in-frame only. The repertoire holds about 140,000 clones, with around nine tenths as singletons. The CDR3 is 12 amino acids. Per the germline V gene, CDR1 is SGHTA and CDR2 is FQGNSA. V lost 1 base and J lost 4, with 4 bases in between. The TCR originated in an adult in good health. The material sequenced was peripheral blood, taken on day 0 of AZD1222 vaccination. This sequence joins TRBV7-2 and TRBJ1-2; D call uncertain. The CDR3 DNA sequence: TGTGCCAGCAGCTTAGTGGCCTATGGCTACACCTTC. Encoded protein: CASSLVAYGYTF.